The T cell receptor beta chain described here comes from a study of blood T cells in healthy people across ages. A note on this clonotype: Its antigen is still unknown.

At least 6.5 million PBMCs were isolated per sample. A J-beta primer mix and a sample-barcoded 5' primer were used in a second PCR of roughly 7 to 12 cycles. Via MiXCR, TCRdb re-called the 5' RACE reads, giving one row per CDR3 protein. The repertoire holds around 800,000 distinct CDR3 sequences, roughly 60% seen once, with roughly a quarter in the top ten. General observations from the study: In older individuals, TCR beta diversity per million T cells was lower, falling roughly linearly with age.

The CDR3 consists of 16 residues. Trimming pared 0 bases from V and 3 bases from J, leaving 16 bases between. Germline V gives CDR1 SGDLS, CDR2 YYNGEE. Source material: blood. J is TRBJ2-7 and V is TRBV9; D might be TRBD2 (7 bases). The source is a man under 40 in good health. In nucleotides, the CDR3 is TGTGCCAGCAGCGTAGAGATGGCGGGGGCACACTACGAGCAGTACTTC. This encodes CASSVEMAGAHYEQYF. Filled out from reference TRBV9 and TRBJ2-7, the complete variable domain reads DSGVTQTPKHLITATGQRVTLRCSPRSGDLSVYWYQQSLDQGLQFLIQYYNGEERAKGNILERFSAQQFPDLHSELNLSSLELGDSALYFCASSVEMAGAHYEQYFGPGTRLTVT.